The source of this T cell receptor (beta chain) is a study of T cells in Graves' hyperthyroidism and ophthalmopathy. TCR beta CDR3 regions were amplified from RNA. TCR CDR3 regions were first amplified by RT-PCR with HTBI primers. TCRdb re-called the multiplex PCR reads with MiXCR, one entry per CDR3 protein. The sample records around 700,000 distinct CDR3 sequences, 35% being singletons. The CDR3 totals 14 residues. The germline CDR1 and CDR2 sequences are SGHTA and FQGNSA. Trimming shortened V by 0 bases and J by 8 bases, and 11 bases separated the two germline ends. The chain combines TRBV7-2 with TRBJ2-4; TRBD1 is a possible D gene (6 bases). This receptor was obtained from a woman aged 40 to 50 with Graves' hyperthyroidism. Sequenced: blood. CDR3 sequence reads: CASSLAWGQDIQYF. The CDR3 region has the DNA TGTGCCAGCAGCTTAGCTTGGGGGCAGGACATTCAGTACTTC.